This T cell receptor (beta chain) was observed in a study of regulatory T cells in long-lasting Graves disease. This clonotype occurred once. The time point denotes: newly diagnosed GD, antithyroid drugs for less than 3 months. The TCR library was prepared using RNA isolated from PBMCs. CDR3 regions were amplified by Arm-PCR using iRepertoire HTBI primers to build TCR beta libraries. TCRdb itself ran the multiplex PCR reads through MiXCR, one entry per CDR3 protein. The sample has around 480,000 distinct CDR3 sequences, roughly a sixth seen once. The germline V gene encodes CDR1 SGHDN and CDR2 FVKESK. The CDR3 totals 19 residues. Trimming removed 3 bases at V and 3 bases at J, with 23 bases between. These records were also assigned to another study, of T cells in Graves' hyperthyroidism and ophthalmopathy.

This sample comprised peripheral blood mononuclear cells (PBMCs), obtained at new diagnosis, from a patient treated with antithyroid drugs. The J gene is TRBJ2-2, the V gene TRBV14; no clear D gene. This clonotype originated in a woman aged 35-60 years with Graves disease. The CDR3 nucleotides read TGTGCCAGCAGCCAGGGCCATTGGTTGGACGGTCGAGACACCGGGGAGCTGTTTTTT. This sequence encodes CASSQGHWLDGRDTGELFF.